This T cell receptor beta chain emerged from a study of T cell changes during pregnancy in multiple sclerosis (dated by TCRdb to the late 2010s). As for the study more broadly: Changes in the T cell repertoire over the course of pregnancy were examined in this study in women with multiple sclerosis.

Details on this clone: Its target antigen remains unknown. No much larger clone exists at a distance of one base, and base qualities are not known.

The CDR3 contains 17 residues, cysteine and phenylalanine counted. Only the CDR3 portion is preserved as DNA: 51 bases, with reading frame beginning at the first base. CDR1 MNHEY and CDR2 SMNVEV were looked up in the germline V gene (reference sequence). V ends up 5 bases short and J 1 base short, with an unmatched junction base count of 6. The receptor library was made with the immunoSEQ multiplex PCR assay. As stored in TCRdb, this immuneACCESS dataset retains in-frame rearrangements with V and J assigned. A fraction of the clones does not appear; measured against another copy, unresolved V genes explain less than half of the discrepancy, and the remainder lacks a known reason. This sample gives some 80,000 clones in total; around 94% of them show up just once. Together, the top ten hold less than 0.15% of the sample.

The V and J segments used are TRBV27 and TRBJ2-6; 9 central bases correspond to TRBD1. The sequencing used CD4+ T cells from peripheral blood mononuclear cells, collected after pregnancy. This clonotype was obtained from a female donor with multiple sclerosis, enrolled in a pregnancy study. The base sequence is TGTGCCAGCAGTCCCCGGGACAGGGTTTCTGGGGCCAACGTCCTGACTTTC. The resulting protein is CASSPRDRVSGANVLTF.